This section outlines one TCR beta chain sequence together with its context. Its antigen is not yet known. No much larger clone is present one base from it, and per-base qualities are unavailable. The sample is drawn from a study of graft-versus-host responses after intestinal transplantation (dated by TCRdb to the early 2020s). For context, the study as a whole: The transplants that recipients got were multivisceral, liver-intestinal, or isolated intestinal. Anti-thymocyte globulin induction was given to all recipients, followed by maintenance tacrolimus and steroids for 3 to 4 years. Bulk TCR-beta CDR3 sequencing was used to track graft-versus-host and host-versus-graft alloreactive T cell clones in the graft, circulation and bone marrow after intestinal transplantation. To identify alloreactive clones, pre-transplant mixed lymphocyte reaction products were sequenced and compared with unstimulated pre-transplant donor and recipient T cells. Of the roughly 24 intestinal transplant recipients enrolled in the cohort, one of whom was a retransplant, 3 patients without pretransplant specimens were excluded. Rather than being sequenced by the commercial service, samples from three later patients were sequenced in-house on an Illumina MiSeq and processed with MiXCR. Donor T cell macrochimerism was defined as a peak of at least 4% donor T cells among recipient peripheral blood mononuclear cells. Results and caveats for the whole study, not just this receptor: GvH clones were found in recipient bone marrow, and some of the GvH clones appeared earlier in ileal mucosa or blood, which is consistent with an intestinal mucosal origin. In the allografts of patients with donor T cell macrochimerism, GvH to HvG T cell clonal ratios were high. Peak levels of circulating GvH clones were associated with declines in HvG clones early after transplant. The relatively low number and heterogeneity of intestinal transplant patients limited the conclusions.

From cysteine to phenylalanine, the CDR3 is 13 amino acids long. Only the CDR3 DNA is retained, 39 bases long and in frame from the first base. Between the V and J ends, shortened by 7 bases and 1 base respectively, the junction contains 10 bases. As encoded in the germline V gene (reference sequence), CDR1 is MNHEY while CDR2 is SMNVEV. Library method: the immunoSEQ multiplex PCR assay. For most patients, genomic DNA was isolated using the Qiagen DNeasy Blood and Tissue Kit and was shipped frozen to Adaptive Biotechnologies for TCR sequencing. For most patients, genomic DNA was subjected to high-throughput TCR-beta CDR3 sequencing by Adaptive Biotechnologies. From the authors' description of their analysis: Adaptive's ImmunoSEQ software was the source of the TCR sequencing data for 18 patients, while three other patients were processed with MiXCR and VDJtools. To correct CD4 versus CD8 sorting errors, sequences present in both subsets at a frequency ratio below 5:1 were removed. CDR3 nucleotide sequences shared by donor and recipient were removed because the origin of these sequences could not be assigned. To count as alloreactive, a clone needed at least 2-fold expansion over unstimulated cells and a minimum CFSE-low frequency of 0.002% (template counts) or 0.001% (read counts). Mappable clones were those detected in sequenced pre-transplant spleen, lymph node, or MLR CFSE-low populations of the donor or recipient. The cumulative frequency of alloreactive clones was calculated as a percentage of all sequences, weighted by copy number. Drawn from immuneACCESS, this table holds only the in-frame rearrangements with V and J called that TCRdb kept. Clones are partly lost; checked studies trace under half to an unresolved V gene and leave the rest unexplained. The D gene and trimming were derived from the DNA, and the V and J assignments and clone size from that table. The sample table shows about 93,000 clones, and 80% to 95% are seen once. The top ten clones comprise roughly 0.49% of the sample.

The time point label, read with the paper, signifies: cells obtained before transplantation from donor or recipient. CD3+CD4+ and CD3+CD8+ populations were FACS-sorted from unstimulated pre-transplant donor and recipient cells taken from spleen or lymph nodes. The sequence derives from a human donor who received an intestinal transplant. The sequencing used unstimulated CD8+ T cells sorted from spleen or lymph node cells, collected before intestinal transplant. The chain is encoded by TRBV27 joined to TRBJ1-1, and possibly TRBD1, on 5 matching bases. The DNA is TGTGCCAGCAACCCGACAGCGAACACTGAAGCTTTCTTT. The resulting protein is CASNPTANTEAFF.